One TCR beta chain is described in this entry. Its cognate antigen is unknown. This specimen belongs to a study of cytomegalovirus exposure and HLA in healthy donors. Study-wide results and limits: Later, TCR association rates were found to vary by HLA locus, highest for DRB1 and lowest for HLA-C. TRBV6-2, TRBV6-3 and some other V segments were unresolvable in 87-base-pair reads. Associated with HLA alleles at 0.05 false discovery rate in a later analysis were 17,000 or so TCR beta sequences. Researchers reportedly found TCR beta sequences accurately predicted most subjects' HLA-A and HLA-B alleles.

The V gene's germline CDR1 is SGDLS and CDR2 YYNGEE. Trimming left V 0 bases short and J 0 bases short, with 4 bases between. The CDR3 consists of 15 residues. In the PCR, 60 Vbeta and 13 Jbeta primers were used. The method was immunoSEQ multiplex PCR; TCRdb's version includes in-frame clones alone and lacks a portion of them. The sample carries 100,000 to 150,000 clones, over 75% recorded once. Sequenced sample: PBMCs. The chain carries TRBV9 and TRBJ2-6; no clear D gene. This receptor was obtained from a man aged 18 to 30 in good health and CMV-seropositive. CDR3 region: CASSVELSGANVLTF. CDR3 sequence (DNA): TGTGCCAGCAGCGTAGAACTCTCTGGGGCCAACGTCCTGACTTTC.